This T cell receptor (beta chain) was sequenced for a study of shared clonotypes between healthy human individuals. A word on this clone: Other DNA sequences in the sample encode the same CDR3.

V shed 1 base, J shed 6 bases, and the junction held 2 bases outside the gene matches. Germline CDR1 is SGHNT and CDR2 is YYREEE (reference sequence). CDR3 length: 13 amino acids. The method was immunoSEQ multiplex PCR; TCRdb's version includes in-frame clones alone and lacks a portion of them. Of approximately 2.5 million clones listed, around nine tenths are singletons. The chain carries TRBV5-4 and TRBJ1-2; 8 bases map to TRBD1. The sequence derives from a man between 18 and 35 years old in good health. The sequenced sample consisted of naive CD4+ T cells sorted from blood. The subset denotes: CD45RA+ positively selected. DNA of the CDR3: TGTGCCAGCAGCTTGCAGGGGGCCAATGGCTACACCTTC. It translates to CASSLQGANGYTF.